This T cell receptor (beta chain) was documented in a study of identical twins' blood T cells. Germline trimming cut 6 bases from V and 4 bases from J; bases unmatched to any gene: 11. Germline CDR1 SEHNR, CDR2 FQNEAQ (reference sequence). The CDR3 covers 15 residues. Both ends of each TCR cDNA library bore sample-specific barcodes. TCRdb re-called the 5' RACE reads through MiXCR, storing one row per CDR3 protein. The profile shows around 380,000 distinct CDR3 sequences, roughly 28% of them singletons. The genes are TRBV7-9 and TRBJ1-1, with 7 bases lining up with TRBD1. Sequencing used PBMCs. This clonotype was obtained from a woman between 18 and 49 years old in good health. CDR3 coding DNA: TGTGCCAGCAGTTATTCTACAGGGGCCACCACTGAAGCTTTCTTT. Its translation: CASSYSTGATTEAFF.